The rows below give T cell receptor beta chains drawn from one sample of a study of response to subunit inactivated influenza vaccine. Via MiXCR, TCRdb re-called the RT-PCR reads, giving one row per CDR3 protein. The table has approximately 290,000 distinct CDR3 sequences, approximately 21% seen once. Here the sequenced sample was PBMCs from blood, taken about 20 months after vaccination. These receptors all stem from a man between 50 and 75 years old who received an inactivated influenza vaccine. Both conserved end residues are part of each CDR3. The D gene is left open where the match is weak.

>TRBV29-1|NA|TRBJ1-1
CSVDQGTAFF
>TRBV25-1|NA|TRBJ1-5
CASSDWGGNQPQHF
>TRBV6-6|NA|TRBJ1-1
CASSYPQGEAFF
>TRBV30|TRBD1|TRBJ1-2
CAWGSSGTGYYGYTF
>TRBV5-5|TRBD1|TRBJ2-1
CASSLGQGLYNEQFF
>TRBV12-3/TRBV12-4|NA|TRBJ1-1
CASSFRTDDEAFF
>TRBV7-2|NA|TRBJ1-1
CASSFAPMNTEAFF
>TRBV29-1|NA|TRBJ2-3
CSVDRGTDTQYF
>TRBV4-2|NA|TRBJ2-2
CASSQERVQLFF
>TRBV20-1|TRBD1|TRBJ1-2
CSARRTGRSGYTF
>TRBV6-5|TRBD1|TRBJ1-1
CASSYYRGPEAFF
>TRBV7-2|NA|TRBJ2-7
CASSLGGGQRNEQYF
>TRBV5-1|NA|TRBJ1-5
CASCGGNQPQHF
>TRBV4-3|NA|TRBJ1-2
CASSPEGTQDYGYTF
>TRBV20-1|TRBD1|TRBJ1-2
CSAFSGTANYGYTF
>TRBV7-6|NA|TRBJ1-2
CASSSRGDRGYTF
>TRBV20-1|NA|TRBJ2-3
CSASSNMPTGTQYF
>TRBV29-1|NA|TRBJ2-5
CSVEKGEETQYF
>TRBV5-1|TRBD1|TRBJ2-5
CASSLTPGQYQETQYF
>TRBV29-1|NA|TRBJ1-5
CSVGGYNQPQHF
>TRBV2|NA|TRBJ1-5
CASSAITVDQPQHF
>TRBV11-1|NA|TRBJ2-5
CASSLGGTYQETQYF
>TRBV11-2|TRBD1|TRBJ2-6
CASSFKGQGVTGANVLTF
>TRBV5-4|TRBD2|TRBJ2-5
CASSYGGVRGETHYF
>TRBV12-3/TRBV12-4|TRBD2|TRBJ2-5
CASSLGASGEETQYF
>TRBV5-4|NA|TRBJ2-5
CASSPRGGRSSETQYF
>TRBV29-1|NA|TRBJ1-5
CSVARENNQPQHF
>TRBV5-1|NA|TRBJ2-5
CASSPVGKETQYF
>TRBV12-3/TRBV12-4|TRBD2|TRBJ2-5
CASSFVAGKETQYF
>TRBV28|TRBD1|TRBJ1-3
CASSRDRGFTGNTIYF
>TRBV7-8|NA|TRBJ2-6
CASSLAWGSGANVLTF
>TRBV6-5|NA|TRBJ1-5
CASSYSFGRNHQPQHF
>TRBV1|NA|TRBJ2-3
CTSSQDRSGTATCWTSTDTQYF
>TRBV5-1|NA|TRBJ2-5
CASSPRADGTQYF
>TRBV28|NA|TRBJ1-6
CASSLWPARWSSYNSLLHF
>TRBV19|NA|TRBJ1-5
CASSMFSQRYSNQPQHF
>TRBV9|TRBD2|TRBJ2-1
CASSAGTSGRVPFF
>TRBV27|NA|TRBJ1-5
CASRAGGAGNQPQHF
>TRBV7-2|NA|TRBJ1-2
CASSLQGWSGTF
>TRBV11-2|NA|TRBJ2-2
CASSSYSYTGELFF
>TRBV25-1|NA|TRBJ1-1
CASSRSRGEAFF
>TRBV5-1|TRBD1|TRBJ2-5
CASSVPGTGGETQYF
>TRBV29-1|TRBD1|TRBJ2-7
CSARDREDEQYF
>TRBV6-1|TRBD1|TRBJ1-4
CASSVPRTGSEKLFF
>TRBV19|NA|TRBJ1-2
CASIPSEGTINYGYTF
>TRBV5-4|TRBD2|TRBJ2-3
CASSLVGGDTDTQYF
>TRBV11-2|TRBD2|TRBJ2-7
CASSLVASSGGAGSTYEQYF
>TRBV7-2|NA|TRBJ1-1
CASSLNSPAEAFF
>TRBV7-2|TRBD2|TRBJ2-3
CASSQTAGGPDTQYF
>TRBV20-1|NA|TRBJ1-1
CSARAGHPNTEAFF
>TRBV5-1|NA|TRBJ2-7
CASSLGQVEGEQYF
>TRBV24-1|NA|TRBJ1-1
CATSGGGNMNTEAFF
>TRBV29-1|NA|TRBJ2-7
CSVGGREIYEQYF
>TRBV4-1|NA|TRBJ2-7
CASSRQPGTYEQYF